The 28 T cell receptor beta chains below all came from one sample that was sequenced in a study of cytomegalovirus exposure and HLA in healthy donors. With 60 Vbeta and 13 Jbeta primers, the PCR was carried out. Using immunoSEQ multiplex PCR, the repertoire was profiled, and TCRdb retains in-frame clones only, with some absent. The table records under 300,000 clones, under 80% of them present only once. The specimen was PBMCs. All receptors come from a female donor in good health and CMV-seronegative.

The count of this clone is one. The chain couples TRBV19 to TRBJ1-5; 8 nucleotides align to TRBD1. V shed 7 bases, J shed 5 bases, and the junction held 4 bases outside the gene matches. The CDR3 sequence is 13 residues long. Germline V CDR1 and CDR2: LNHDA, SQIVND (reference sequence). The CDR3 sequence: CASNDRGHQPQHF. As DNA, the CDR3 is TGTGCCAGTAACGACAGGGGCCATCAGCCCCAGCATTTT.

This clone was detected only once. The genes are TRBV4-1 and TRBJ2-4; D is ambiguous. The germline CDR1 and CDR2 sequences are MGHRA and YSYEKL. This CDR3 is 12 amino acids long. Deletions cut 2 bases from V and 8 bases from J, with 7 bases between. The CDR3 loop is CASSQKPDIQYF. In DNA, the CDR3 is TGCGCCAGCAGCCAAAAGCCGGACATTCAGTACTTC.

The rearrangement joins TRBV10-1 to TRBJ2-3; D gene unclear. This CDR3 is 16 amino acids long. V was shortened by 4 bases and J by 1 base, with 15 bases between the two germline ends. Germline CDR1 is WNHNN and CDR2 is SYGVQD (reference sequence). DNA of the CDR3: TGCGCCAGCAGTGGGTCCGGCGGCGTGGGCACAGATACGCAGTATTTT. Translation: CASSGSGGVGTDTQYF.

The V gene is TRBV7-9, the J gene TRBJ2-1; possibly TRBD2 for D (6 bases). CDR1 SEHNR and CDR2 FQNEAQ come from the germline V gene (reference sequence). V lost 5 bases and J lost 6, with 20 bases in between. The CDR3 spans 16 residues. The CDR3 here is CASSPEVSGRVNEQFF. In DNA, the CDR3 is TGTGCCAGCAGCCCAGAAGTAAGCGGGCGGGTCAATGAGCAGTTCTTC.

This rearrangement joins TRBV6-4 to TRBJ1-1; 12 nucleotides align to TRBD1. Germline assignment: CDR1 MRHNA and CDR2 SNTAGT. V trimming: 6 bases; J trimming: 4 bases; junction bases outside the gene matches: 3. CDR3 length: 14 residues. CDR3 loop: CASRGDRGRTEAFF. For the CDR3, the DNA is TGTGCCAGCAGGGGGGACAGGGGGCGCACTGAAGCTTTCTTT.

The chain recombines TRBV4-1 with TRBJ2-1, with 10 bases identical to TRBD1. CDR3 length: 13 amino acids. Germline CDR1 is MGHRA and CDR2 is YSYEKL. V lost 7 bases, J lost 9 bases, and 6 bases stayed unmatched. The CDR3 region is CASMGQGSGEQFF. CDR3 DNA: TGCGCCAGCATGGGACAGGGGAGTGGTGAGCAGTTCTTC.

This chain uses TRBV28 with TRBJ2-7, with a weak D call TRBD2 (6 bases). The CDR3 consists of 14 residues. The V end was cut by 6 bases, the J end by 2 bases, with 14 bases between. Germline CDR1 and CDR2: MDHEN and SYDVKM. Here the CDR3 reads CASRSRDSAYEQYF. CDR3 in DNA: TGTGCCAGCAGATCCAGGGACTCTGCCTACGAGCAGTACTTC.

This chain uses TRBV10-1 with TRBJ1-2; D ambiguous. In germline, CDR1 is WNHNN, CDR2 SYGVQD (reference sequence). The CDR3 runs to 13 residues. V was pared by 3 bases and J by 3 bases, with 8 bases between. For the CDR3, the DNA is TGCGCCAGCAGTGATAACACGTACTATGGCTACACCTTC. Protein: CASSDNTYYGYTF.

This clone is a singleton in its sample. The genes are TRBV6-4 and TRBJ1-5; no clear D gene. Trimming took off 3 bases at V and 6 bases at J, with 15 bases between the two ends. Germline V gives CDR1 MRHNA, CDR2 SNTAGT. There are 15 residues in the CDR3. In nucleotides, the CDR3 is TGTGCCAGCAGTGAGCGGGCGGGATCGGTTCAGCCCCAGCATTTT. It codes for CASSERAGSVQPQHF.

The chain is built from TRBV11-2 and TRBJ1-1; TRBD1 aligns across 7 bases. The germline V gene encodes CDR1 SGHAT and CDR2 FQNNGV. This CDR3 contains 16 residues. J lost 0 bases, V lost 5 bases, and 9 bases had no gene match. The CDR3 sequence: CASSITGVGMNTEAFF. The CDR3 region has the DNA TGTGCCAGCAGCATCACAGGGGTGGGCATGAACACTGAAGCTTTCTTT.

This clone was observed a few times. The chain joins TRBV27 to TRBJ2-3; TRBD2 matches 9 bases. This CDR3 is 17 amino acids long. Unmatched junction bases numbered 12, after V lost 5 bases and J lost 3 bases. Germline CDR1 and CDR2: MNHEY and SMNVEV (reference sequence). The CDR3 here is CASSPRTSAVWTDTQYF. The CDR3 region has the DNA TGTGCCAGCAGTCCGCGGACTAGCGCCGTTTGGACAGATACGCAGTATTTT.

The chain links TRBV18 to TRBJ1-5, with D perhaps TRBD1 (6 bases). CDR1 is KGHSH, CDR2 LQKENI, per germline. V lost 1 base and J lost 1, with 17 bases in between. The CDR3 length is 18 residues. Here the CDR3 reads CASSPRPPGDRSNQPQHF. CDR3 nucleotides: TGTGCCAGCTCACCACGCCCCCCCGGCGACAGGAGCAATCAGCCCCAGCATTTT.

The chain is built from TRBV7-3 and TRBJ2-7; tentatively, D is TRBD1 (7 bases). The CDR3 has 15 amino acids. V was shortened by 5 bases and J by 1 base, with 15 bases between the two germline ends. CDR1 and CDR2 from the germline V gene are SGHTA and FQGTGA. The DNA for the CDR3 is TGTGCCAGCAGCCCAGGGGGGACCCAGTCCTACGAGCAGTACTTC. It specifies CASSPGGTQSYEQYF.

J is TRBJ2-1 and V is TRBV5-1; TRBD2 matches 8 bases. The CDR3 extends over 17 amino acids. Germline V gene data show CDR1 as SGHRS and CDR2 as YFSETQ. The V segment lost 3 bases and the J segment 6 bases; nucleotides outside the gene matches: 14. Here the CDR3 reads CASSSGPPGLGTNEQFF. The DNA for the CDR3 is TGCGCCAGCAGCTCCGGACCGCCGGGACTAGGTACCAATGAGCAGTTCTTC.

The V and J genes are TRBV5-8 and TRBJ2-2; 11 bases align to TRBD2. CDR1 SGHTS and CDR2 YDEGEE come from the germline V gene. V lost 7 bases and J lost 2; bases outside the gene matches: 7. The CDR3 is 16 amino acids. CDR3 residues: CASLRGLAVNTGELFF. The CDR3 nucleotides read TGTGCCAGCCTGAGGGGACTAGCGGTTAACACCGGGGAGCTGTTTTTT.

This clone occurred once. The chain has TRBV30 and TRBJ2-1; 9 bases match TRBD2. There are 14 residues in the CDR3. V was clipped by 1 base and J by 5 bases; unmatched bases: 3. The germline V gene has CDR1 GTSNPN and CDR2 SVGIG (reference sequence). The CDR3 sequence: CAWSGSSGDNEQFF. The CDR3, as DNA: TGTGCCTGGAGTGGGTCTAGCGGGGACAATGAGCAGTTCTTC.

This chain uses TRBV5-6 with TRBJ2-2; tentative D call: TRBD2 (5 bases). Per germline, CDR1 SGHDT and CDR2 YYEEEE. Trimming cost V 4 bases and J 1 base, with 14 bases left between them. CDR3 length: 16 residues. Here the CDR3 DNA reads TGTGCCAGCAGCGCTTTCGAACGGGGGAACACCGGGGAGCTGTTTTTT. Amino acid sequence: CASSAFERGNTGELFF.

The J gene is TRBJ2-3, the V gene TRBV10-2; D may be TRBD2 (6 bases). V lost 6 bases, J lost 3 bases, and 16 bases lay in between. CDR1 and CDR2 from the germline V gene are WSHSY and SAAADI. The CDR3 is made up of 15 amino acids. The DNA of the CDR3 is TGCGCCAGCAGGGGGAACCGGCGGGGTACAGATACGCAGTATTTT. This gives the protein CASRGNRRGTDTQYF.

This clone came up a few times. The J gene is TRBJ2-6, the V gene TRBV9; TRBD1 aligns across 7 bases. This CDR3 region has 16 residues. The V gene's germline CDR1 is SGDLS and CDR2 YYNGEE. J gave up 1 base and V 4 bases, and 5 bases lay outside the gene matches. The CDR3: CASSPTTGSGANVLTF. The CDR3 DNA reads TGTGCCAGCAGCCCGACGACAGGGTCTGGGGCCAACGTCCTGACTTTC.

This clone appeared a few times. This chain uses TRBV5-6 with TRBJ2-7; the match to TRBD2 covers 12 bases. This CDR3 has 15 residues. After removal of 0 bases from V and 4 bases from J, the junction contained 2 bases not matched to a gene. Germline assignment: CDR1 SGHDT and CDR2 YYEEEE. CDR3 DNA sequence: TGTGCCAGCAGCTTGGGGACTAGCGGGAAATACGAGCAGTACTTC. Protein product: CASSLGTSGKYEQYF.

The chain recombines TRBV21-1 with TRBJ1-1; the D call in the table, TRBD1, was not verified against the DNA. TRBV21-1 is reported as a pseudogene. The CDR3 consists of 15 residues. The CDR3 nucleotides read TGTGCCAGCAGCAGGGGGACAGGACTGAACACTGAAGCTTTCTTT. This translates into CASSRGTGLNTEAFF.

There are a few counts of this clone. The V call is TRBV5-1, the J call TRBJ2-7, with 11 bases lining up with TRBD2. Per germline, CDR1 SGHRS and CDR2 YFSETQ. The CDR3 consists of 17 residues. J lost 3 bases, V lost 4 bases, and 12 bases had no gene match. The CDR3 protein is CASSASIAGGPFYEQYF. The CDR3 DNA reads TGCGCCAGCAGCGCCTCTATAGCGGGAGGGCCCTTCTACGAGCAGTACTTC.

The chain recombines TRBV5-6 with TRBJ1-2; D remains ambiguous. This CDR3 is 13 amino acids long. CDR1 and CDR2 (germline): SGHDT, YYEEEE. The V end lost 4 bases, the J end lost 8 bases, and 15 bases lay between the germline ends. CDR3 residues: CASSPSSEYGYTF. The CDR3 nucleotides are TGTGCCAGCAGCCCTAGCTCAGAGTACGGCTACACCTTC.

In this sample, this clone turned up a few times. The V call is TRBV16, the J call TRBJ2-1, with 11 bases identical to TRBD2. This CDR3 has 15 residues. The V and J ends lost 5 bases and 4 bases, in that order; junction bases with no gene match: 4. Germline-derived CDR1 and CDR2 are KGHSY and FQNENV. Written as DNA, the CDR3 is TGTGCCAGCAGCGAACTAGCGGGAGAGTACAATGAGCAGTTCTTC. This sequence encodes CASSELAGEYNEQFF.

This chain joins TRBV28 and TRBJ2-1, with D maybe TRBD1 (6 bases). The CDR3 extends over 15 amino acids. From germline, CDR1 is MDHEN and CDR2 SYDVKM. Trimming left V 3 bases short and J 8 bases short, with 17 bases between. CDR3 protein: CASSLPGQTVDEQFF. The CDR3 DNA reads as TGTGCCAGCAGTTTGCCCGGACAGACTGTGGATGAGCAGTTCTTC. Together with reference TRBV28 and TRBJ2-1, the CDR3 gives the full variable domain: DVKVTQSSRYLVKRTGEKVFLECVQDMDHENMFWYRQDPGLGLRLIYFSYDVKMKEKGDIPEGYSVSREKKERFSLILESASTNQTSMYLCASSLPGQTVDEQFFGPGTRLTVL.

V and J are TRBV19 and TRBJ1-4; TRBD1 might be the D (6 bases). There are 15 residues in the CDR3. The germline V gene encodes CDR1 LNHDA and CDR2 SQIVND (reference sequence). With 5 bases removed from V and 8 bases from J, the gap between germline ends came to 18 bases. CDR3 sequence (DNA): TGTGCCAGTAGTTCCTCCTCAGGGGTCGCGGAAAAACTGTTTTTT. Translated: CASSSSSGVAEKLFF.

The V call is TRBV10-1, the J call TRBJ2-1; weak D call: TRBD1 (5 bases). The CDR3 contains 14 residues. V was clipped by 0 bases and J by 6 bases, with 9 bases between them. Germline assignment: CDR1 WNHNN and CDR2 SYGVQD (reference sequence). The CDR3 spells CASSESRTINEQFF. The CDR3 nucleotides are TGCGCCAGCAGTGAGTCAAGGACAATCAATGAGCAGTTCTTC.

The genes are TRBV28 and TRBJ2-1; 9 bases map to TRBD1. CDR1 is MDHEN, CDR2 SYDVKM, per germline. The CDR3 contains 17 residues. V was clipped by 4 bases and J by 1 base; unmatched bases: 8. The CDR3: CASSSETGGRSYNEQFF. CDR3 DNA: TGTGCCAGCAGTTCTGAAACAGGGGGCCGGTCCTACAATGAGCAGTTCTTC.